This T cell receptor beta chain was sequenced during a study of cytomegalovirus exposure and HLA in healthy donors. PCR was performed using 60 Vbeta and 13 Jbeta primers. Profiled with immunoSEQ multiplex PCR; TCRdb holds only in-frame clones, not every one. The sample has about 170,000 clones, roughly 80% seen once. The specimen was PBMCs. This sequence was found in a woman aged 45-59 years in good health and CMV-seropositive.

The CDR3 nucleotides read TGTGCCAGCGGACTAGCGGGGAGCACAGATACGCAGTATTTT. This translates into CASGLAGSTDTQYF. This chain uses TRBV9 with TRBJ2-3, with 12 bases matching TRBD2. The CDR3 runs 14 residues. V was pared by 7 bases and J by 0 bases, with 0 bases of the junction left unmatched. Germline CDR1 is SGDLS and CDR2 is YYNGEE.